Presented here are 21 T cell receptor beta chains from one specimen sequenced in a study of OX40 agonist ivuxolimab in advanced cancers. Produced via immunoSEQ multiplex PCR; TCRdb's table is partial and in-frame only. The table includes 65,000 to 80,000 clones, about 89% detected once. Sequenced material: CD4+ or CD8+ T cells sorted from blood, taken in a trial of the OX40 agonist ivuxolimab. These receptors came from an adult with an advanced solid tumor such as melanoma, head and neck, liver or kidney cancer.

The chain links TRBV27 to TRBJ1-6; D remains ambiguous. The germline V gene has CDR1 MNHEY and CDR2 SMNVEV (reference sequence). The CDR3 has 14 amino acids. V lost 3 bases and J 7 bases, leaving 10 bases between the germline ends. CDR3 sequence: CASSLLGTNSPLHF. The CDR3 DNA reads as TGTGCCAGCAGTTTGTTGGGAACAAATTCACCCCTCCACTTT.

The J gene is TRBJ1-2, the V gene TRBV5-6; D possibly corresponds to TRBD1 (6 bases). CDR1 and CDR2 from the germline V gene are SGHDT and YYEEEE. CDR3 size: 16 residues. Trimming took 2 bases from V and 4 from J, leaving 18 bases between them. Here the CDR3 DNA reads TGTGCCAGCAGCTTTGGGTCGGCGGGGGCGGGCTATGGCTACACCTTC. Amino acids: CASSFGSAGAGYGYTF. The full variable domain, its missing parts supplied by reference TRBV5-6 and TRBJ1-2, is DAGVTQSPTHLIKTRGQQVTLRCSPKSGHDTVSWYQQALGQGPQFIFQYYEEEERQRGNFPDRFSGHQFPNYSSELNVNALLLGDSALYLCASSFGSAGAGYGYTFGSGTRLTVV.

This clone has a handful of counts. V and J are TRBV18 and TRBJ2-7, with 11 bases identical to TRBD1. The CDR3 is made up of 16 amino acids. CDR1 is KGHSH, CDR2 LQKENI, per germline. V trimming: 3 bases; J trimming: 5 bases; junction bases outside the gene matches: 9. CDR3 DNA: TGTGCCAGCTCACCCAATCAACCGGGACAGGGGGACGAGCAGTACTTC. Protein sequence: CASSPNQPGQGDEQYF.

The chain links TRBV2 to TRBJ2-2; possible D gene TRBD1, 6 bases. V lost 6 bases and J lost 2, with 10 bases in between. Germline loops: CDR1 SNHLY, CDR2 FYNNEI. This CDR3 spans 14 amino acids. CDR3 DNA sequence: TGTGCCAGCAGCGGACAGACCAACACCGGGGAGCTGTTTTTT. Encoded protein: CASSGQTNTGELFF.

The V and J genes are TRBV30 and TRBJ1-5; D gene unclear. Trimming stripped 4 bases from V and 5 bases from J, with 12 bases between. The CDR3 covers 13 residues. The germline V gene encodes CDR1 GTSNPN and CDR2 SVGIG (reference sequence). Written as DNA, the CDR3 is TGTGCCTGGAATAGAGAAGTATATCAGCCCCAGCATTTT. Protein: CAWNREVYQPQHF.

The chain joins TRBV2 to TRBJ1-5; tentatively, D is TRBD1 (6 bases). The germline CDR1 and CDR2 sequences are SNHLY and FYNNEI. V was cut by 7 bases and J by 3 bases, with 7 bases left in between. The CDR3 length is 12 residues. CDR3 coding DNA: TGTGCCAGCACAGGGGACAATCAGCCCCAGCATTTT. Protein: CASTGDNQPQHF.

In its sample, this clone was seen once. The chain employs TRBV7-2 and TRBJ2-5; 7 bases fit TRBD1. The germline gives CDR1 SGHTA, CDR2 FQGNSA. The CDR3 has 13 residues. The V and J ends lost 5 bases and 5 bases, in that order; junction bases with no gene match: 5. Here the CDR3 DNA reads TGTGCCAGCAGCCTGACAGGGTTGGAGACCCAGTACTTC. Protein sequence: CASSLTGLETQYF.

This clone is a singleton in its sample. The chain uses TRBV2 and TRBJ1-2; D uncertain. Trimming took off 3 bases at V and 7 bases at J, with 3 bases between the two ends. Germline V gene sequence: CDR1 SNHLY, CDR2 FYNNEI. The CDR3 has 10 residues. CDR3 residues: CASSEVGYTF. For the CDR3, the DNA is TGTGCCAGCAGTGAGGTTGGCTACACCTTC.

The rearrangement joins TRBV10-3 to TRBJ1-2; TRBD1 matches at 7 bases. The germline V gene has CDR1 ENHRY and CDR2 SYGVKD. J gave up 4 bases and V 6 bases, and 8 bases lay outside the gene matches. CDR3 size: 14 residues. CDR3 sequence reads: CAISEGQTFYGYTF. The CDR3 DNA reads as TGTGCCATCAGCGAGGGACAGACATTCTATGGCTACACCTTC.

The genes are TRBV10-3 and TRBJ1-4, with a tentative D call TRBD1 (6 bases). Germline V gene sequence: CDR1 ENHRY, CDR2 SYGVKD. The ends were cut back, 3 bases at V and 8 bases at J, with 25 bases in the middle. The CDR3 runs to 18 residues. DNA of the CDR3: TGTGCCATCAGTGATTCGAGGGGGGGGGCCAGCGTAGGAGAAAAACTGTTTTTT. Translating gives CAISDSRGGASVGEKLFF.

The gene calls are TRBV5-6 and TRBJ1-1; D gene unclear. Germline V gives CDR1 SGHDT, CDR2 YYEEEE. This CDR3 region has 14 residues. V shed 2 bases and J shed 5 bases, with 13 bases lying between them. In nucleotides, the CDR3 is TGTGCCAGCAGCTTCCGGCAGGAGGGAACTGAAGCTTTCTTT. Protein: CASSFRQEGTEAFF.

V gene TRBV5-4 combines with J gene TRBJ2-7; TRBD2 might be the D (5 bases). CDR3 length: 17 amino acids. The germline V gene has CDR1 SGHNT and CDR2 YYREEE (reference sequence). V lost 2 bases and J lost 3, with 21 bases in between. DNA for the CDR3: TGTGCCAGCAGCTTACGGATTTCGACGAGGGCGGGCTACGAGCAGTACTTC. Protein sequence: CASSLRISTRAGYEQYF.

The CDR3 region has the DNA TGTGCCAGCAGTTACTCGGTAGTGGACGTCAGGGCCCAGTACTTC. It translates to CASSYSVVDVRAQYF. The V and J genes are TRBV6-5 and TRBJ2-5, with D tentatively TRBD1 (5 bases). The CDR3 is 15 residues long. V was shortened by 0 bases and J by 9 bases, with 17 bases between the two germline ends. Germline V gene lookup returns CDR1 MNHEY and CDR2 SVGAGI.

The chain carries TRBV2 and TRBJ2-7; 8 nucleotides align to TRBD1. CDR3 size: 14 residues. V gave up 2 bases and J gave up 4 bases; unmatched junction bases: 4. CDR1 is SNHLY, CDR2 FYNNEI, per germline. CDR3 loop: CASSERQGAYEQYF. The CDR3 bases are TGTGCCAGCAGTGAACGGCAGGGGGCTTACGAGCAGTACTTC.

This clone has just a few counts. DNA for the CDR3: TGCGCCAGCAGCCAAGTTCCAGCCAGGGGTAGCAATCAGCCCCAGCATTTT. Translation: CASSQVPARGSNQPQHF. The chain couples TRBV4-1 to TRBJ1-5; weak D call: TRBD1 (6 bases). The V gene lost 1 base and the J gene lost 0 bases, with 13 bases spanning the gap. Looked up from germline, CDR1 is MGHRA and CDR2 is YSYEKL. This CDR3 region has 17 residues.

This clone was observed a few times. This chain connects TRBV2 to TRBJ1-1; D is unresolved. The CDR3 runs 12 residues. V lost 6 bases to trimming and J lost 5 bases, with 10 bases between them. Germline CDR1 SNHLY, CDR2 FYNNEI. In nucleotides, the CDR3 is TGTGCCAGCAGGATTGGGTGGACTGAAGCTTTCTTT. The encoded protein is CASRIGWTEAFF.

This chain connects TRBV19 to TRBJ2-7; D might be TRBD1 (6 bases). V was clipped by 1 base and J by 1 base, with 14 bases between them. The CDR3 length is 16 residues. Germline CDR1 reads LNHDA; CDR2 reads SQIVND (reference sequence). CDR3 coding DNA: TGTGCCAGTAGTATAGGTGCAGGGGATCGGTCCTACGAGCAGTACTTC. As protein: CASSIGAGDRSYEQYF.

The chain links TRBV25-1 to TRBJ2-2; tentatively, D is TRBD2 (6 bases). The germline V gene has CDR1 MGHDK and CDR2 SYGVNS. The CDR3 runs to 16 residues. V lost 5 bases and J lost 1, with 14 bases in between. CDR3 coding DNA: TGTGCCAGCAGTCACCCCCCTAGCGAGAACACCGGGGAGCTGTTTTTT. Its translation is CASSHPPSENTGELFF.

CDR3 sequence reads: CASSLQGNTEAFF. DNA for the CDR3: TGTGCCAGCAGCTTACAGGGTAACACTGAAGCTTTCTTT. The V gene is TRBV11-2, the J gene TRBJ1-1; a possible D gene is TRBD1 (5 bases). The V gene's germline CDR1 is SGHAT and CDR2 FQNNGV. The CDR3 consists of 13 residues. V lost 2 bases to trimming and J lost 2 bases, with 6 bases between them.

The chain uses TRBV6-1 and TRBJ2-7; TRBD1 is a possible D gene (6 bases). The length of the CDR3 is 13 residues. CDR1 and CDR2 (germline): MNHNS, SASEGT. Trimming took off 2 bases at V and 7 bases at J, with 12 bases between the two ends. The CDR3 here is CASSENRVEEQYF. The CDR3, as DNA: TGTGCCAGCAGTGAAAACAGGGTGGAGGAGCAGTACTTC.

This clone was observed once. The J gene is TRBJ2-7, the V gene TRBV6-5; D may be TRBD1 (6 bases). Germline V gene lookup returns CDR1 MNHEY and CDR2 SVGAGI. V was clipped by 2 bases and J by 12 bases, with 17 bases between them. The CDR3 loop spans 13 amino acids. The CDR3 DNA sequence: TGTGCCAGCAGTTACATCGAGTCGTTGGGGGCGTACTTC. Translated: CASSYIESLGAYF.